This T cell receptor beta chain is from a study of a mutant IDH1 vaccine in newly diagnosed glioma. About this clone: The target antigen is unknown.

TCRdb keeps only in-frame clones here, not all; method: immunoSEQ multiplex PCR. The repertoire holds 77,000 or so clones, with roughly 85% as singletons. The time point here: week 23, last vaccination. Topical imiquimod was applied with each vaccine dose, which held 300 ug of mutant IDH1 20-mer peptide. This TCR derives from a woman between 50 and 59 years old with glioma. The sequencing here drew on PBMCs, taken from a glioma patient whose treatment included an IDH1 peptide vaccine.

The DNA for the CDR3 is TGTGCCTGGAGTGTAAAGGGTCAAGAGACCCAGTACTTC. As protein: CAWSVKGQETQYF. This chain uses TRBV30 with TRBJ2-5; no firm D call. V lost 0 bases and J 2 bases, leaving 7 bases between the germline ends. Germline CDR1 is GTSNPN and CDR2 is SVGIG (reference sequence). The CDR3 has 13 amino acids.